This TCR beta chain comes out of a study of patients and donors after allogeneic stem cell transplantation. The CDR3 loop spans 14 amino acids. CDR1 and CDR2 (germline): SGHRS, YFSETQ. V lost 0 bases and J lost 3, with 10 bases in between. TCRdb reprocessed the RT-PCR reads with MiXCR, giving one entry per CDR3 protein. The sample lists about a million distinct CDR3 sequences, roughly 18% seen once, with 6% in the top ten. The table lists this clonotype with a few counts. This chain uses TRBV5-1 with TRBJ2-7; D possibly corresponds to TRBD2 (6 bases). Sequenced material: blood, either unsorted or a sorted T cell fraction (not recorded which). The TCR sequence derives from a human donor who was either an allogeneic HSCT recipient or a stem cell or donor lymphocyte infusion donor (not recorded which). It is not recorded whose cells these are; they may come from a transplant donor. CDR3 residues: CASSLVGTLYEQYF. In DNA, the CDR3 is TGCGCCAGCAGCTTGGTAGGGACTCTCTACGAGCAGTACTTC.